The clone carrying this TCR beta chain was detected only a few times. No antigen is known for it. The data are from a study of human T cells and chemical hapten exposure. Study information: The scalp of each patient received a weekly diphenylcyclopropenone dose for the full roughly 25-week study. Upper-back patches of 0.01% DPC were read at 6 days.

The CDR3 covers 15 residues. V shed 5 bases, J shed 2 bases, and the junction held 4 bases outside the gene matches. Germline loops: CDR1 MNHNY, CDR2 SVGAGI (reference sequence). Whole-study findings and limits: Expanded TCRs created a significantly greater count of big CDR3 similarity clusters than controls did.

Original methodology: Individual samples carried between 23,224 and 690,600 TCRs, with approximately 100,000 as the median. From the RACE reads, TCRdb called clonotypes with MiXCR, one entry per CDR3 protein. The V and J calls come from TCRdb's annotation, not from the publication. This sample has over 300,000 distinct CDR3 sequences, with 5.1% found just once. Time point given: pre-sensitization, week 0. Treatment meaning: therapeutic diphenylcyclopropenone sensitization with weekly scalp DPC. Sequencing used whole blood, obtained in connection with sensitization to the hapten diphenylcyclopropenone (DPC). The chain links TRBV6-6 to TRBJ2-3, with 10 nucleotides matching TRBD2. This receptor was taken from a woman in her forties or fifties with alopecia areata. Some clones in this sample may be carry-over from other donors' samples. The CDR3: CASSQGLAITDTQYF. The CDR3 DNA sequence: TGTGCCAGCAGTCAGGGACTAGCGATCACAGATACGCAGTATTTT.